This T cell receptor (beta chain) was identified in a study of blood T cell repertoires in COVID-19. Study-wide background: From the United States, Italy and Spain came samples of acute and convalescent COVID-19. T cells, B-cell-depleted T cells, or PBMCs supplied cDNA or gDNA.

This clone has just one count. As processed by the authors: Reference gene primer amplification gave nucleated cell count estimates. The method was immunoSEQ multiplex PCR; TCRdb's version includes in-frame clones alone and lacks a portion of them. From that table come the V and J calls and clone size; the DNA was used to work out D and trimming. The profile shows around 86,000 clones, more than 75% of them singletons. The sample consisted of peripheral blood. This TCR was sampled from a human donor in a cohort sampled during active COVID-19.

This CDR3 is CASSGLAGETQYF. The CDR3 DNA sequence: TGTGCCAGCTCAGGGCTAGCAGGAGAGACCCAGTACTTC. The genes are TRBV18 and TRBJ2-5; D might be TRBD2 (5 bases). This CDR3 has 13 residues. V lost 5 bases to trimming and J lost 4 bases, with 11 bases between them. Per germline, CDR1 KGHSH and CDR2 LQKENI.